Listed below are T cell receptor beta chains from one sample, sequenced in a study of blood T cell repertoires in COVID-19. Only in-frame clones appear in the TCRdb table, and some are missing; sequencing was by immunoSEQ multiplex PCR. The top ten clones hold over 8% of a sample with some 300,000 clones, 70% to 90% of them seen once. Sequences were obtained from PBMCs or T cells enriched from blood (not recorded which). The source of these receptors is a woman aged 40 to 50 who had recovered from COVID-19. The CDR3 runs from the conserved cysteine through the conserved F or W. The D gene is left open where the match is weak. Size is stated for part of the rows, as once, few or many counts, or as a class when the clone is expanded.

v_call	j_call	d_call	clone_size	cdr3_nt	cdr3_aa
TRBV5-6	TRBJ2-7	-	-	TGTGCCAGCAGCTTTTCAGGACTCACTACCTACGAGCAGTACTTC	CASSFSGLTTYEQYF
TRBV11-2	TRBJ2-1	-	-	TGTGCCAGCAGCTTGGGACTGAACAATGAGCAGTTCTTC	CASSLGLNNEQFF
TRBV30	TRBJ1-6	TRBD1	-	TGTGCCTGGACCGTGACAGGGCAATCACCCCTCCACTTT	CAWTVTGQSPLHF
TRBV7-9	TRBJ2-6	TRBD1	-	TGTGCCAGCATCCAGGGGGACAGGGGACTTACTGGGGCCAACGTCCTGACTTTC	CASIQGDRGLTGANVLTF
TRBV11-3	TRBJ2-7	-	few	TGTGCCAGCCGGGGGTCGACCTACGAGCAGTACTTC	CASRGSTYEQYF
TRBV7-9	TRBJ1-6	-	few	TGTGCCAGCAGCTTAGATTCCACAGGGTCTAATTCACCCCTCCACTTT	CASSLDSTGSNSPLHF
TRBV4-3	TRBJ2-7	TRBD2	-	TGCGCCAGCAGCCAAGCAGCGGGAGGGGTTCGGAGCTCCTACGAGCAGTACTTC	CASSQAAGGVRSSYEQYF
TRBV19	TRBJ2-2	TRBD2	-	TGTGCCAGTAGTACTAGCGGGGGGGCTCTCGCCGGGGAGCTGTTTTTT	CASSTSGGALAGELFF
TRBV12-5	TRBJ2-1	TRBD2	-	TGTGCTAGTGGTTCCACTAGCGGGAGGGCCTACAATGAGCAGTTCTTC	CASGSTSGRAYNEQFF
TRBV30	TRBJ2-2	-	-	TGTGCCCTCAGGATTGCCGGGGAGCTGTTTTTT	CALRIAGELFF
TRBV5-4	TRBJ2-7	TRBD1	-	TGTGCCAGCAGGGAAGGGACAGGGCCCTACGAGCAGTACTTC	CASREGTGPYEQYF
TRBV6-2/TRBV6-3	TRBJ2-3	TRBD2	-	TGTGCCAGCAGCGCGACTAGCGGGGGGCGCGATACGCAGTATTTT	CASSATSGGRDTQYF
TRBV28	TRBJ1-1	TRBD1	-	TGTGCCAGCAGTATCGGGACAGGGCATGAAGCTTTCTTT	CASSIGTGHEAFF
TRBV29-1	TRBJ2-3	-	-	TGCAGCGTTGGTGCAGCGGATACGCAGTATTTT	CSVGAADTQYF
TRBV15	TRBJ1-2	-	-	TGTGCCACCAGCAGGAAAACAGGGTTGATTAACTATGGCTACACCTTC	CATSRKTGLINYGYTF
TRBV29-1	TRBJ2-7	TRBD2	-	TGCAGCGCCCAGAGGTCCAGCGGGGACTACGAGCAGTACTTC	CSAQRSSGDYEQYF
TRBV2	TRBJ1-5	-	-	TGTGCCAGCAGTGAAAGGAGAGACAGAGCCAATCAGCCCCAGCATTTT	CASSERRDRANQPQHF
TRBV3-1/TRBV3-2	TRBJ1-6	TRBD1	-	TGTGCCAGCAGTGCTACAGGGGGCCTATATAATTCACCCCTCCACTTT	CASSATGGLYNSPLHF
TRBV7-3	TRBJ2-1	TRBD2	-	TGTGCCAGCAGCACCACTAGCGGGGCCTACAATGAGCAGTTCTTC	CASSTTSGAYNEQFF
TRBV29-1	TRBJ1-5	TRBD1	once	TGCAGCGTTGAAGAGACAGGGGGACAGCCCCAGCATTTT	CSVEETGGQPQHF
TRBV2	TRBJ1-4	TRBD1	-	TGTGCCAGTGGGGGCCAGGGGGGTGAAAAACTGTTTTTT	CASGGQGGEKLFF
TRBV18	TRBJ1-1	TRBD1	-	TGTGCCAGCTCACCACGGGACAGGGGAATTCGGGACACTGAAGCTTTCTTT	CASSPRDRGIRDTEAFF
TRBV28	TRBJ2-5	TRBD2	-	TGTGCCAGCAGTTTCCAACTAGCGGGGGGAGGTCAAGAGACCCAGTACTTC	CASSFQLAGGGQETQYF
TRBV19	TRBJ2-2	TRBD2	-	TGTGCCACCGCACCCAGCGGGGGGGCCGGCACCGGGGAGCTGTTTTTT	CATAPSGGAGTGELFF
TRBV5-1	TRBJ2-2	-	-	TGCGCCAGCAGCTCTCCAGGACAGAACACCGGGGAGCTGTTTTTT	CASSSPGQNTGELFF
TRBV24-1	TRBJ2-7	-	-	TGTGCCACCACTAGCGATCTAATATTCGAGCAGTACTTC	CATTSDLIFEQYF
TRBV7-3	TRBJ2-5	-	-	TGTGCCAGCAGCCCCGGGAGCCAAGAGACCCAGTACTTC	CASSPGSQETQYF
TRBV10-2	TRBJ2-7	TRBD1	-	TGCGCCAGCAGTGAGTCGACTCTAAGGACAGGGAACCCCTACGAGCAGTACTTC	CASSESTLRTGNPYEQYF
TRBV19	TRBJ2-1	-	-	TGTGCCAGTAGCGAGCAAAACTCCTACAATGAGCAGTTCTTC	CASSEQNSYNEQFF